This is a list of T cell receptor beta chains from one sample in a study of blood T cell repertoires in COVID-19. TCRdb keeps only in-frame clones here, not all; method: immunoSEQ multiplex PCR. This sample yields about 330,000 clones, of which about 90% are seen a single time; approximately 0.93% belongs to the top ten. The sample consisted of PBMCs or T cells enriched from blood (not recorded which). All receptors come from a woman aged 25 to 39 who had recovered from COVID-19. Each CDR3 is given with its conserved first and last residue. The D gene is left open where the match is weak. For some rows the clone size is stated as once, few or many, or as a class when expanded; others skip it.

>TRBJ1-5|medium-sized|.|TRBV19
CASSTPRGSNQPQHF
TGTGCCAGTAGTACCCCCAGGGGAAGCAATCAGCCCCAGCATTTT
>TRBJ1-1|.|TRBD1|TRBV10-3
CAISDGGTGSRGTEAFF
TGTGCCATCAGTGACGGGGGGACAGGGTCCAGGGGCACTGAAGCTTTCTTT
>TRBJ1-4|.|TRBD1|TRBV5-1
CASSPGQGPRELFF
TGCGCCAGCAGCCCGGGACAGGGGCCCCGGGAACTGTTTTTT
>TRBJ2-7|.|TRBD2|TRBV6-2/TRBV6-3
CASSRAGDSYEQYF
TGTGCCAGCAGTAGAGCGGGGGACTCCTACGAGCAGTACTTC
>TRBJ1-6|.|.|TRBV5-1
CASSPDSSSSPLHF
TGCGCCAGCAGCCCGGACAGTTCGAGTTCACCCCTCCACTTT
>TRBJ2-7|.|TRBD2|TRBV30
CAWSPGGQRYEQYF
TGTGCCTGGAGTCCGGGGGGGCAGCGCTACGAGCAGTACTTC
>TRBJ1-1|.|.|TRBV4-2
CASSQDGVTGAFF
TGTGCCAGCAGCCAAGATGGTGTCACAGGAGCTTTCTTT
>TRBJ2-1|.|.|TRBV24-1
CATSIGSKDEQFF
TGTGCCACCAGTATTGGGAGTAAGGATGAGCAGTTCTTC
>TRBJ2-6|.|.|TRBV6-2/TRBV6-3
CASSYSPLGSSGANVLTF
TGTGCCAGCAGTTACTCCCCGTTGGGGAGCTCTGGGGCCAACGTCCTGACTTTC
>TRBJ2-7|.|TRBD1|TRBV3-1/TRBV3-2
CASSQESGQGANEQYF
TGTGCCAGCAGCCAAGAATCTGGACAGGGGGCCAACGAGCAGTACTTC
>TRBJ2-5|.|TRBD1|TRBV25-1
CASSERTGLETQYF
TGTGCCAGCAGTGAACGGACAGGGTTAGAGACCCAGTACTTC
>TRBJ2-3|.|TRBD1|TRBV2
CASSAQGVSTDTQYF
TGTGCCAGCAGTGCCCAGGGGGTTTCTACAGATACGCAGTATTTT
>TRBJ2-7|.|.|TRBV18
CASSPPSRAGFFYEQYF
TGTGCCAGCTCACCACCTAGCCGGGCAGGGTTCTTCTACGAGCAGTACTTC
>TRBJ2-5|.|.|TRBV10-3
CAISAGVTKTQYF
TGTGCCATCAGTGCAGGGGTTACCAAGACCCAGTACTTC
>TRBJ1-1|.|.|TRBV10-3
CAIRGQSEAFF
TGTGCCATCAGAGGACAGTCTGAAGCTTTCTTT
>TRBJ1-6|.|.|TRBV5-6
CASSLVQENNSPLHF
TGTGCCAGCAGCTTGGTCCAGGAAAATAATTCACCCCTCCACTTT
>TRBJ1-2|.|TRBD1|TRBV27
CASRSLTGADYGYTF
TGTGCCAGCAGATCACTGACAGGGGCTGACTATGGCTACACCTTC
>TRBJ2-7|.|TRBD1|TRBV7-9
CASSPGTGASYEQYF
TGTGCCAGCAGCCCCGGGACAGGGGCGTCCTACGAGCAGTACTTC
>TRBJ1-6|once|.|TRBV6-5
CASREGGFTLHF
TGTGCCAGCAGGGAGGGAGGATTCACCCTCCACTTT
>TRBJ2-7|.|TRBD2|TRBV28
CASASLAGVSYEQYF
TGTGCCAGCGCGTCACTAGCGGGGGTATCCTACGAGCAGTACTTC
>TRBJ2-5|.|TRBD2|TRBV6-4
CASSERGGEETQYF
TGTGCCAGCAGTGAGCGGGGGGGAGAAGAGACCCAGTACTTC
>TRBJ1-2|.|.|TRBV19
CASSISRTRNYGYTF
TGTGCCAGTAGTATTTCGAGGACACGGAACTATGGCTACACCTTC